Following are 3 T cell receptor beta chains from one sample sequenced in a study of blood T cell repertoires in COVID-19. Assay: immunoSEQ multiplex PCR; the TCRdb copy retains only in-frame clones and omits some. The data hold fewer than 200,000 clones, with roughly 93% observed a single time. The sample was peripheral blood. The source of these receptors is a woman between 50 and 59 years old with acute or convalescent COVID-19.

A word on this clone: Sequence at one end of the junction differs from germline and may be a read error. The rearrangement uses TRBV7-7 and TRBJ2-1; 11 nucleotides line up with TRBD2. Germline V gives CDR1 SSHAT, CDR2 FNYEAQ (reference sequence). This CDR3 has 15 amino acids. CDR3 bases: TGTGCTAGCAGCTTCCTAGCGGGGGGCATCGATGAGCAGTTCTTC. It is translated as CASSFLAGGIDEQFF.

V gene TRBV19 combines with J gene TRBJ1-1; 8 bases match TRBD1. The V gene end was trimmed by 6 bases and the J gene end by 5 bases; junction bases not matched to a gene: 8. This CDR3 spans 14 amino acids. Per germline, CDR1 LNHDA and CDR2 SQIVND (reference sequence). The CDR3 region is CASSRQGLWTEAFF. The DNA of the CDR3 is TGTGCCAGTAGCCGACAGGGGCTATGGACTGAAGCTTTCTTT.

This chain joins TRBV19 and TRBJ2-3; 9 bases are a match to TRBD2. This CDR3 spans 17 amino acids. V was clipped by 6 bases and J by 0 bases; unmatched bases: 10. The V gene's germline CDR1 is LNHDA and CDR2 SQIVND (reference sequence). The CDR3 sequence is CASRTLAGGPSTDTQYF. The CDR3 nucleotides are TGTGCCAGTAGAACCCTCGCGGGGGGGCCAAGCACAGATACGCAGTATTTT.